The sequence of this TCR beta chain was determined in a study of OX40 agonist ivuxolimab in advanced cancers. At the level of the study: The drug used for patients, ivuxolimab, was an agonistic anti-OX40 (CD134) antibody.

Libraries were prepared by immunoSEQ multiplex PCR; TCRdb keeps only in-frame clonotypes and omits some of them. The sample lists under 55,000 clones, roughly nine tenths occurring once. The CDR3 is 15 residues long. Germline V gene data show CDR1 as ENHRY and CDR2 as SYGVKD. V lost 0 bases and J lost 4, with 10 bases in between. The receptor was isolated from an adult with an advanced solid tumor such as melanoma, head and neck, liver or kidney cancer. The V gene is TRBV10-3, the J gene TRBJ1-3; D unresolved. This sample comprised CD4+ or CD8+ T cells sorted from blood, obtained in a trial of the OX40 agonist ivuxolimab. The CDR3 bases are TGTGCCATCAGTGAGTCGGTCCAAGGGGGAAACACCATATATTTT. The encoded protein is CAISESVQGGNTIYF.